This TCR beta chain was retrieved from a study of cytomegalovirus exposure and HLA in healthy donors. Study findings and constraints: 150 or so TCR beta chains were listed as cytomegalovirus-associated.

Germline V gene lookup returns CDR1 LNHDA and CDR2 SQIVND (reference sequence). The junction had 7 bases not matched to a gene; V was cut back by 3 bases and J by 2 bases. The CDR3 totals 15 residues. With 60 Vbeta and 13 Jbeta primers, the PCR was carried out. Clones were read by immunoSEQ multiplex PCR, and TCRdb kept only the in-frame ones, dropping some. Here the sample spans approximately 150,000 clones, roughly four fifths being singletons. Sampled while nominally healthy, donors likely had unrecorded immune exposures. A note on this clone: Its antigen remains unidentified.

The chain is built from TRBV19 and TRBJ2-7; 7 bases are shared with TRBD1. The clonotype comes from a man aged 50 or older in good health and CMV-seropositive. The sample comprised PBMCs. Here the CDR3 reads CASSMGTAFTYEQYF. CDR3 nucleotide sequence: TGTGCCAGTAGTATGGGGACAGCCTTTACCTACGAGCAGTACTTC.